This entry concerns a single TCR beta chain. This clonotype was observed a few times. The antigen it binds to is not known. The sample holds no much larger clone one base away, and base qualities are not on file. This sample stems from a study of identical twins listed by TCRdb under 2016. Regarding the study in general: To test whether fetal clonotypes persist, this study deep-sequenced TCR alpha and beta repertoires from monozygotic twins, from unrelated adults of various ages, and from cord blood. Replicate twin experiments were performed at different times using different library preparation protocols to rule out contamination.

Receptor amplification or capture employed 5' RACE. The sequencing machine was an Illumina HiSeq 2000. A universal primer binding site was added through template switching, and the final cDNA carried a unique molecular identifier so that TCR cDNA molecules could be counted accurately. Specific primers in the conserved constant-segment region were used to synthesize first-strand cDNA for the TCR alpha and beta chains. To control for contamination, every cDNA library carried two barcodes: a SMART-Mk sample barcode plus Illumina barcodes. TruSeq adapter sequences along with Illumina sample barcodes were introduced in two successive PCR steps. Sequencing of the TCR alpha and beta cDNA libraries was done on the Illumina HiSeq platform using custom primers. The paper's processing steps were these. MiGEC was used to process raw reads and extract unique molecular identifiers, and MiXCR was used to find CDR3 positions. Recombination models were inferred per individual with the repgenHMM and IGoR tools using an EM algorithm. The analysis of shared clonotypes was done with the tcR package in R, with sharing normalized by the product of cloneset sizes. To study raw recombination free of thymic and clonal selection effects, out-of-frame nonproductive sequences were analyzed. TCRdb applied fastp at Q25 and MiXCR to the public reads, then kept only in-frame beta chains. CDR3 protein duplicates are merged, each entry listing the most common genes and DNA. These V and J calls derive from TCRdb rather than the authors' analysis. The sample includes roughly 1,500,000 distinct CDR3 sequences, with about 31% observed a single time. Clones ranked in the top ten supply under 0.35% of the sample.

V is shortened by 4 bases, J by 5 bases, and the region joining them spans 17 bases. The CDR3 covers 14 residues, taking in both the cysteine and the phenylalanine. Only CDR3 DNA is held: 42 bases, read in frame from base 1. CDR1 is given as SQVTM and CDR2 as ANQGSEA, both from the germline V gene. The investigation overall reported the following: Invariant T cells such as MAIT and iNKT could partly confound zero-insertion analyses, although diverse VJ usage argued against such confounding for most clonotypes. Out-of-frame TCR alpha sequences shared between twins showed an excess of low generation-probability sequences compared with coincidental sharing between unrelated individuals. Excess twin sharing in beta out-of-frame sequences was weaker because fewer shared sequences lowered the signal-to-noise ratio. Because the same donors could not be followed over many years, the conclusions depended on cross-sectional statistical analysis. Out-of-frame TCR alpha sharing in monozygotic twins was systematically underestimated by recombination models, whereas sharing between unrelated individuals was in agreement with the recombination models. Fewer insertions were carried by abundant cord blood beta clonotypes, a similar but weaker trend appeared in young adult naive repertoires, and no such trend appeared in memory repertoires.

Every donor in the study was a healthy Caucasian. This receptor was taken from a newborn girl in good health. The rearrangement joined TRBV29-1 to TRBJ2-5; TRBD2 might be the D gene, on 5 matching bases. Material for sequencing was cord blood. The CDR3 amino acid sequence is: CSVVLLLVPETQYF. Here is the DNA: TGCAGCGTTGTCCTTCTACTAGTTCCGGAGACCCAGTACTTC.